Each of the 12 T cell receptor beta chains below was sequenced from the same sample in a study of cytomegalovirus exposure and HLA in healthy donors. With 60 Vbeta and 13 Jbeta primers, the PCR was carried out. Using immunoSEQ multiplex PCR, the repertoire was profiled, and TCRdb retains in-frame clones only, with some absent. The sample shows approximately 150,000 clones, around 75% of them seen only once. Material for sequencing was PBMCs. The receptor source for this set is a human donor in good health.

This chain uses TRBV19 with TRBJ1-1; D is ambiguous. Germline lookup yields CDR1 LNHDA and CDR2 SQIVND (reference sequence). The CDR3 is 14 residues long. Between the trimmed V and J ends, which lost 3 bases and 2 bases, there was a span of 10 bases. The CDR3 is CASSISGDNTEAFF. The CDR3 DNA follows: TGTGCCAGTAGTATTTCCGGGGATAACACTGAAGCTTTCTTT.

The rearrangement links TRBV11-2 to TRBJ2-7, with 8 bases identical to TRBD2. CDR3 length: 15 residues. V shed 1 base, J shed 3 bases, and the junction held 5 bases outside the gene matches. CDR1 is SGHAT, CDR2 FQNNGV, per germline. The CDR3 is CASSLGPGGNYEQYF. The DNA of the CDR3 is TGTGCCAGCAGCTTAGGACCGGGGGGGAACTACGAGCAGTACTTC. The full variable domain, completed using reference TRBV11-2 and TRBJ2-7, is EAGVAQSPRYKIIEKRQSVAFWCNPISGHATLYWYQQILGQGPKLLIQFQNNGVVDDSQLPKDRFSAERLKGVDSTLKIQPAKLEDSAVYLCASSLGPGGNYEQYFGPGTRLTVT.

Details on this clone: The same CDR3 also results from other DNA sequences found in this sample. The V call is TRBV27, the J call TRBJ1-4, with TRBD1 as a possible D gene (5 bases). Germline lookup yields CDR1 MNHEY and CDR2 SMNVEV (reference sequence). Trimming left V 3 bases short and J 3 bases short, with 8 bases between. There are 14 residues in the CDR3. The CDR3 DNA is TGTGCCAGCAGTTTTCGACAGTCTAATGAAAAACTGTTTTTT. It encodes CASSFRQSNEKLFF.

This sequence joins TRBV7-2 and TRBJ1-2, with TRBD1 matching over 7 bases. CDR1 SGHTA and CDR2 FQGNSA come from the germline V gene. V shed 5 bases, J shed 2 bases, and the junction held 2 bases outside the gene matches. The CDR3 is 13 residues long. The CDR3 DNA follows: TGTGCCAGCAGCCAGGACAGGAACTATGGCTACACCTTC. Amino acid sequence: CASSQDRNYGYTF.

The chain couples TRBV4-1 to TRBJ1-4; D possibly corresponds to TRBD1 (5 bases). The CDR3 consists of 16 residues. Germline CDR1 reads MGHRA; CDR2 reads YSYEKL. The ends were cut back, 5 bases at V and 5 bases at J, with 18 bases in the middle. In DNA form, the CDR3 reads TGCGCCAGCAGCTCCGCCGGACACTCCGGGAATGAAAAACTGTTTTTT. Translation: CASSSAGHSGNEKLFF.

V usage is TRBV6-5 and J usage is TRBJ2-5; 9 nucleotides align to TRBD2. With 5 bases clipped from V and 4 bases from J, the junction kept 5 bases outside the gene matches. Germline V gene data show CDR1 as MNHEY and CDR2 as SVGAGI. The CDR3 length is 14 residues. The CDR3 protein is CASSPAGGRETQYF. CDR3 bases: TGTGCCAGCAGTCCGGCGGGGGGGCGAGAGACCCAGTACTTC.

This clone is a singleton in its sample. The chain links TRBV19 to TRBJ2-7, with TRBD1 matching over 7 bases. Per germline, CDR1 LNHDA and CDR2 SQIVND (reference sequence). Unmatched junction bases numbered 10, after V lost 4 bases and J lost 4 bases. The length of the CDR3 is 15 residues. CDR3 region: CASSNRDSALYEQYF. The CDR3 region has the DNA TGTGCCAGTAGTAACCGGGACAGCGCCCTATACGAGCAGTACTTC.

In this sample, this clone turned up a few times. The chain links TRBV9 to TRBJ1-2, with D possibly matching TRBD1 (6 bases). This CDR3 spans 11 amino acids. Trimming removed 3 bases at V and 7 bases at J, with 7 bases between. Germline V gives CDR1 SGDLS, CDR2 YYNGEE. The CDR3 reads CASSADSGYTF. The CDR3 coding sequence is TGTGCCAGCAGCGCGGACAGTGGCTACACCTTC.

This chain links TRBV4-1 with TRBJ1-2, with 8 bases aligning to TRBD1. The germline V gene has CDR1 MGHRA and CDR2 YSYEKL. The CDR3 is made up of 14 amino acids. Trimming cost V 5 bases and J 3 bases; bases outside gene matches: 5. This chain's CDR3 is CASSRPGQDYGYTF. The CDR3 coding sequence is TGCGCCAGCAGCAGACCGGGACAGGACTATGGCTACACCTTC.

The chain carries TRBV19 and TRBJ2-7; 8 bases are a match to TRBD1. CDR1 and CDR2 (germline): LNHDA, SQIVND (reference sequence). The CDR3 totals 13 residues. Trimming took 5 bases from V and 3 from J; bases not matched to a gene: 3. The CDR3 loop reads CASSPRGLYEQYF. In DNA, the CDR3 is TGTGCCAGTAGTCCCAGGGGGCTCTACGAGCAGTACTTC.

This chain links TRBV5-1 with TRBJ1-2; D is perhaps TRBD1 (5 bases). The CDR3 extends over 13 amino acids. Per the germline V gene, CDR1 is SGHRS and CDR2 is YFSETQ. V shed 1 base and J shed 10 bases, with 14 bases lying between them. Here the CDR3 reads CASSLIRGDTYTF. The CDR3 DNA reads as TGCGCCAGCAGCTTGATAAGGGGTGATACCTACACCTTC.

The chain employs TRBV7-2 and TRBJ2-6, with unresolved D. The CDR3 runs to 18 residues. V shed 5 bases and J shed 0 bases, with 17 bases lying between them. CDR1 is SGHTA and CDR2 is FQGNSA in the germline V gene. The CDR3 coding sequence is TGTGCCAGCAGCGGCGTGGGCAGGAAAATCTCTGGGGCCAACGTCCTGACTTTC. Amino acid sequence: CASSGVGRKISGANVLTF. The variable domain in full, with the rest retrieved from reference TRBV7-2 and TRBJ2-6, is GAGVSQSPSNKVTEKGKDVELRCDPISGHTALYWYRQSLGQGLEFLIYFQGNSAPDKSGLPSDRFSAERTGGSVSTLTIQRTQQEDSAVYLCASSGVGRKISGANVLTFGAGSRLTVL.